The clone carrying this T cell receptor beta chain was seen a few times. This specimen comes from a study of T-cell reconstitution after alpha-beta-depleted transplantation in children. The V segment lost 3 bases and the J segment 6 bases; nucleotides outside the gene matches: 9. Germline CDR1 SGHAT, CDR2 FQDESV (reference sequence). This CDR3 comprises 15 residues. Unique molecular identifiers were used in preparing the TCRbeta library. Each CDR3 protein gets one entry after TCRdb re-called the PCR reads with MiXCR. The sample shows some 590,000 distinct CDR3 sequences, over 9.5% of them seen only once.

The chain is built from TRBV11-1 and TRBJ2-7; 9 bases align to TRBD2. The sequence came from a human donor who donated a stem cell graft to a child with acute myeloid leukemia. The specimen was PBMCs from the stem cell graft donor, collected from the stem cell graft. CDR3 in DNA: TGTGCCAGCAGCTTGCCAGGTAGCGGGAGTATCGAGCAGTACTTC. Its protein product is CASSLPGSGSIEQYF.